This T cell receptor (beta chain) originates from a study of blood T cells in healthy people across ages. This clonotype was counted only a few times. Its antigen is unknown. General study findings and limits: Unsorted PBMC input precluded a conclusive naive versus antigen-experienced comparison. A strong correlation was found between TCR beta diversity and the percentage of naive T cells.

A J-beta primer mix and a sample-barcoded 5' primer were used in a second PCR of about 7 to 11 cycles. TCRdb reprocessed the 5' RACE reads with MiXCR, giving one entry per CDR3 protein. Of more than 450,000 distinct CDR3 sequences in the sample, about 27% are singletons; the top ten hold 3.6%. Germline V CDR1 and CDR2: SGHAT, FQNNGV. The CDR3 extends over 15 amino acids. This sample also belongs to another study, concerning T cells of mothers and their children. Turning to that study: The entire RNA extract went into cDNA synthesis at approximately 1.6 ug per 15 ul. Per child, 2.8 million or so TCR beta CDR3 reads were obtained, against over 8.5 million per mother.

The V and J genes are TRBV11-2 and TRBJ2-1; 9 nucleotides agree with TRBD2. Near its end, the DNA agrees better with TRBJ2-5, so the J call may be wrong. Sequenced input: blood. The sequence derives from a boy younger than 10 in good health. Written as DNA, the CDR3 is TGTGCCAGCAGCTTAGTGGCGGGGGGGCCGGAGACCCAGTACTTC. This gives the protein CASSLVAGGPETQYF.